The 28 T cell receptor beta chains below were found in one sample sequenced in a study of regulatory T cells in long-lasting Graves disease. The authors built TCR beta libraries using iRepertoire HTBI primers and Arm-PCR of CDR3 regions. In TCRdb, the multiplex PCR reads were re-called with MiXCR into one record per CDR3 protein. The table records around 250,000 distinct CDR3 sequences, 18% of them present only once. Time point denoted: newly diagnosed GD, antithyroid drugs for less than 3 months. The authors made the TCR library using RNA they extracted from PBMCs. The same data also went into a second study, on T cells in Graves' hyperthyroidism and ophthalmopathy.

The material sequenced was peripheral blood mononuclear cells (PBMCs), taken at new diagnosis, from a patient treated with antithyroid drugs. Every receptor here comes from a woman under 40 with Graves disease.

As regards this clonotype: A far larger clone is off by one base, so a read error is likely. This rearrangement joins TRBV2 to TRBJ2-7; no firm D call. Germline V gives CDR1 SNHLY, CDR2 FYNNEI. The length of the CDR3 is 12 residues. V was shortened by 11 bases and J by 7 bases, with 18 bases between the two germline ends. The CDR3 DNA follows: TGTGCCTTTCCGAGGACCTACAATGAGCAGTACTTC. It is translated as CAFPRTYNEQYF.

This clonotype turned up a few times. The genes are TRBV6-1 and TRBJ1-3; TRBD1 is a possible D gene (5 bases). Germline loops: CDR1 MNHNS, CDR2 SASEGT. The CDR3 runs to 16 residues. The V end lost 5 bases, the J end lost 0 bases, and 14 bases lay between the germline ends. In DNA form, the CDR3 reads TGTGCCAGCAGTCTAACAGGAACGAGCTCTGGAAACACCATATATTTT. It yields the protein CASSLTGTSSGNTIYF.

This clonotype was detected many times. V and J are TRBV19 and TRBJ1-2; D is possibly TRBD1 (5 bases). This CDR3 comprises 13 residues. CDR1 LNHDA and CDR2 SQIVND come from the germline V gene (reference sequence). Trimming took off 4 bases at V and 3 bases at J, with 9 bases between the two ends. The CDR3 protein is CASSKGEYYGYTF. The CDR3 coding sequence is TGTGCCAGTAGTAAAGGGGAATACTATGGCTACACCTTC.

Worth noting for this clonotype: It is likely a read error: a sequence one base away is far more abundant. The rearrangement joins TRBV11-2 to TRBJ1-1, with a weak D call TRBD1 (6 bases). Trimming pared 5 bases from V and 9 bases from J, leaving 19 bases between. Germline CDR1 is SGHAT and CDR2 is FQNNGV. This CDR3 spans 14 amino acids. The CDR3 sequence is CASSGGGTSRKAFF. The CDR3 region has the DNA TGTGCCAGCAGCGGGGGGGGGACATCACGGAAAGCTTTCTTT.

This chain joins TRBV25-1 and TRBJ2-2; D might be TRBD2 (6 bases). Germline CDR1 reads MGHDK; CDR2 reads SYGVNS. The ends were cut back, 5 bases at V and 6 bases at J, with 10 bases in the middle. CDR3 size: 13 residues. CDR3 DNA sequence: TGTGCCAGCAGTTGGAGGGGAGCCGGGGAGCTGTTTTTT. Translating gives CASSWRGAGELFF.

This clonotype came up a few times. The CDR3 nucleotides are TGTGCCAGCAGTCAACCGACAGGGGGCCCCTACGAGCAGTACTTC. The encoded protein is CASSQPTGGPYEQYF. The V call is TRBV6-1, the J call TRBJ2-7; 10 positions agree with TRBD1. The V segment lost 5 bases and the J segment 2 bases; nucleotides outside the gene matches: 6. The germline CDR1 and CDR2 sequences are MNHNS and SASEGT. This CDR3 comprises 15 residues.

This clonotype was seen ten or more times. The chain is built from TRBV5-1 and TRBJ1-2, with a possible D match to TRBD1 (5 bases). There are 14 residues in the CDR3. Germline-derived CDR1 and CDR2 are SGHRS and YFSETQ. V was shortened by 2 bases and J by 1 base, with 9 bases between the two germline ends. CDR3 bases: TGCGCCAGCAGCTTCAGGGCCGATAACTATGGCTACACCTTC. It translates to CASSFRADNYGYTF.

For this clonotype: A much larger clone is a single base away; this may be a read error. The chain couples TRBV3-1 to TRBJ2-5; 8 bases line up with TRBD1. Germline values: CDR1 LGHDT, CDR2 YNNKEL (reference sequence). The CDR3 is made up of 15 amino acids. The V gene end was trimmed by 6 bases and the J gene end by 5 bases; junction bases not matched to a gene: 11. This chain's CDR3 is CASRWGRGRAETQYF. In nucleotides, the CDR3 is TGTGCCAGCAGGTGGGGCAGGGGGCGCGCGGAGACCCAGTACTTC.

This clonotype was detected a few times. This chain connects TRBV20-1 to TRBJ2-7; D not resolved. Germline values: CDR1 DFQATT, CDR2 SNEGSKA (reference sequence). There are 14 residues in the CDR3. Trimming stripped 1 base from V and 3 bases from J, with 13 bases between. The CDR3, as DNA: TGCAGTGCTAGAGCCCCCGCCGGTGTCTACGAGCAGTACTTC. It specifies CSARAPAGVYEQYF.

This clonotype appeared many times. J is TRBJ2-1 and V is TRBV2; 8 nucleotides agree with TRBD2. The germline V gene has CDR1 SNHLY and CDR2 FYNNEI. The CDR3 is 13 residues long. V dropped 7 bases and J dropped 4; count of bases not matched to a gene: 3. CDR3 DNA sequence: TGTGCCAGCACCGGGGGGGGATACAATGAGCAGTTCTTC. Translation gives CASTGGGYNEQFF.

This clonotype was picked up many times. CDR3 bases: TGCGCCAGCAGCCAAGTCGGCAACTACGAGCAGTACTTC. This codes for CASSQVGNYEQYF. The chain recombines TRBV4-1 with TRBJ2-7; D not resolved. V was cut by 1 base and J by 3 bases, with 7 bases left in between. There are 13 residues in the CDR3. Germline values: CDR1 MGHRA, CDR2 YSYEKL.

The CDR3 here is CATSRGGEQPQHF. CDR3 bases: TGTGCCACCAGCAGGGGAGGGGAACAGCCCCAGCATTTT. The V gene is TRBV15, the J gene TRBJ1-5, with D possibly being TRBD1 (5 bases). Trimming stripped 3 bases from V and 7 bases from J, with 10 bases between. CDR1 is LNHNV, CDR2 YYDKDF, per germline (reference sequence). This CDR3 has 13 residues.

The rearrangement joins TRBV11-3 to TRBJ2-1; tentative D call: TRBD2 (7 bases). This CDR3 contains 14 residues. Trimming removed 3 bases from V and 9 bases from J, with 15 bases in between. CDR1 and CDR2 from the germline V gene are SGHNT and YENEEA. The CDR3 spells CASSLEGGAGEQFF. The CDR3 bases are TGTGCCAGCAGCTTGGAGGGGGGGGCCGGTGAGCAGTTCTTC.

The CDR3: CAWSVQGSTEAFF. CDR3 in DNA: TGTGCCTGGAGTGTTCAGGGAAGCACTGAAGCTTTCTTT. The chain uses TRBV30 and TRBJ1-1; a weak D match, TRBD1 (5 bases). V was pared by 0 bases and J by 4 bases, with 9 bases between. Germline V CDR1 and CDR2: GTSNPN, SVGIG (reference sequence). The CDR3 runs 13 residues.

This clonotype was seen repeatedly, ten times or more. The chain recombines TRBV11-2 with TRBJ2-5; possible D gene TRBD2, 7 bases. The CDR3 is 15 residues long. Trimming stripped 5 bases from V and 5 bases from J, with 18 bases between. Germline V gives CDR1 SGHAT, CDR2 FQNNGV. The CDR3, as DNA: TGTGCCAGCAGCCCTGGGGGGGGGGCCGGGGAGACCCAGTACTTC. Translated, it gives CASSPGGGAGETQYF.

This clonotype was detected ten times or more. The genes are TRBV5-4 and TRBJ2-5; no definite D call. This CDR3 contains 14 residues. The germline V and J ends were trimmed by 1 base and 1 base, with 8 bases remaining between them. Germline V gives CDR1 SGHNT, CDR2 YYREEE (reference sequence). Here the CDR3 DNA reads TGTGCCAGCAGCTTGCACGAAGGCCAAGAGACCCAGTACTTC. Residues: CASSLHEGQETQYF.

The sample holds many counts of this clonotype. The chain links TRBV7-9 to TRBJ1-1; 8 bases line up with TRBD1. Per the germline V gene, CDR1 is SEHNR and CDR2 is FQNEAQ (reference sequence). There are 13 residues in the CDR3. V was pared by 5 bases and J by 4 bases, with 3 bases of the junction left unmatched. CDR3 DNA sequence: TGTGCCAGCAGCAAAACAGGGGGCACTGAAGCTTTCTTT. It codes for CASSKTGGTEAFF.

This clonotype was found many times. V usage is TRBV12-3 or TRBV12-4 and J usage is TRBJ1-6, with D possibly being TRBD1 (6 bases). This CDR3 region has 14 residues. Between the trimmed V and J ends, which lost 1 base and 10 bases, there was a span of 11 bases. As DNA, the CDR3 is TGTGCCAGCAGTTTAGACAGGGTGAAGTCACCCCTCCACTTT. This translates into CASSLDRVKSPLHF.

In this sample, this clonotype turned up many times. V is TRBV5-1 and J is TRBJ2-3; TRBD2 aligns across 11 bases. The CDR3 is 20 amino acids. The germline CDR1 and CDR2 sequences are SGHRS and YFSETQ. V gave up 0 bases and J gave up 1 base; unmatched junction bases: 13. The CDR3 DNA is TGCGCCAGCAGCTTGGCATCCTTTTATAGCGGGGGGGCCGGCACAGATACGCAGTATTTT. Translated: CASSLASFYSGGAGTDTQYF.

This clonotype was detected many times. The CDR3 DNA is TGTGCCAGCAGCTTGCAGGGGGCATGGGGCTACACCTTC. This encodes CASSLQGAWGYTF. V is TRBV7-2 and J is TRBJ1-2, with 8 bases fitting TRBD1. Germline V gene sequence: CDR1 SGHTA, CDR2 FQGNSA. The CDR3 is 13 amino acids. V trimming: 3 bases; J trimming: 8 bases; junction bases outside the gene matches: 5.

This clonotype was seen ten or more times. V is TRBV11-2 and J is TRBJ2-5, with 10 bases that match TRBD2. Germline V gene data show CDR1 as SGHAT and CDR2 as FQNNGV. The CDR3 spans 14 residues. V trimming: 6 bases; J trimming: 1 base; junction bases outside the gene matches: 2. The CDR3 nucleotides read TGTGCCAGCAGAGAGCGGGGGGGCCAAGAGACCCAGTACTTC. It is translated as CASRERGGQETQYF.

In this sample, this clonotype turned up many times. This sequence joins TRBV6-1 and TRBJ1-4; TRBD1 aligns across 7 bases. Germline CDR1 and CDR2: MNHNS and SASEGT. The CDR3 runs 14 residues. V gave up 8 bases and J gave up 8 bases; unmatched junction bases: 11. The CDR3 protein is CASEQDRRGEKLFF. The CDR3 DNA sequence: TGTGCCAGCGAACAGGACAGGAGGGGAGAAAAACTGTTTTTT.

This clonotype was recorded at least ten times. V gene TRBV18 combines with J gene TRBJ1-1, with D perhaps TRBD1 (5 bases). CDR3 length: 14 residues. The V end was cut by 1 base, the J end by 0 bases, with 6 bases between. Germline-derived CDR1 and CDR2 are KGHSH and LQKENI. CDR3: CASSPRTMNTEAFF. The CDR3 coding sequence is TGTGCCAGCTCACCACGGACAATGAACACTGAAGCTTTCTTT.

The V and J genes are TRBV5-8 and TRBJ2-1; TRBD2 aligns across 9 bases. This CDR3 has 17 residues. V was clipped by 0 bases and J by 8 bases; unmatched bases: 12. Germline CDR1 reads SGHTS; CDR2 reads YDEGEE. The CDR3 is CASSLASRGTSIHEQFF. The CDR3 nucleotides are TGTGCCAGCAGCTTGGCCAGTAGGGGGACTAGCATCCATGAGCAGTTCTTC. Full variable domain (rest looked up from reference TRBV5-8 and TRBJ2-1): EAGVTQSPTHLIKTRGQQATLRCSPISGHTSVYWYQQALGLGLQFLLWYDEGEERNRGNFPPRFSGRQFPNYSSELNVNALELEDSALYLCASSLASRGTSIHEQFFGPGTRLTVL.

In its sample, this clonotype was seen many times. J is TRBJ2-2 and V is TRBV5-6, with D unclear. V was clipped by 0 bases and J by 9 bases, with 9 bases between them. From germline, CDR1 is SGHDT and CDR2 YYEEEE. This CDR3 is built from 13 residues. For the CDR3, the DNA is TGTGCCAGCAGCTTGGCCCTCAGCAGGGAGCTGTTTTTT. This codes for CASSLALSRELFF.

This clonotype was detected ten times or more. The rearrangement joins TRBV5-1 to TRBJ2-7, with TRBD2 identical over 7 bases. The CDR3 has 13 amino acids. Per the germline V gene, CDR1 is SGHRS and CDR2 is YFSETQ. J lost 7 bases, V lost 4 bases, and 8 bases had no gene match. CDR3 sequence: CASSVGLVGEQYF. The CDR3 bases are TGCGCCAGCAGCGTTGGACTAGTTGGGGAGCAGTACTTC.

This clonotype was counted at least ten times. This chain connects TRBV6-5 to TRBJ2-2; 11 bases map to TRBD2. The germline gives CDR1 MNHEY, CDR2 SVGAGI. The CDR3 covers 16 residues. Trimming removed 4 bases from V and 3 bases from J; junction bases left unmatched: 4. CDR3 nucleotides: TGTGCCAGCAGTTTAGCGGGAGGGACCTACACCGGGGAGCTGTTTTTT. Encoded protein: CASSLAGGTYTGELFF.

V usage is TRBV20-1 and J usage is TRBJ1-2; 7 bases agree with TRBD1. Trimming at V came to 5 bases and at J to 1 base, leaving 10 bases not matched to a gene. Germline CDR1 and CDR2: DFQATT and SNEGSKA (reference sequence). This CDR3 region has 15 residues. CDR3 in amino acids: CSASRDSKVNYGYTF. The CDR3 DNA is TGCAGTGCTTCCCGGGACAGTAAGGTTAACTATGGCTACACCTTC.